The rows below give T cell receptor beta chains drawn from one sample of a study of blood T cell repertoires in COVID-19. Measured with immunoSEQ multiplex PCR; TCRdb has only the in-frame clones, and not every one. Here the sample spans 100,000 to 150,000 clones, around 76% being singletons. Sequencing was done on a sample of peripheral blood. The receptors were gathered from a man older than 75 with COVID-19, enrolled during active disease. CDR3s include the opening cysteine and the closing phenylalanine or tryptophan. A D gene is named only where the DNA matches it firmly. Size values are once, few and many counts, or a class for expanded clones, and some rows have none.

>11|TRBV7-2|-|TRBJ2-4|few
CASSLQDIQYF
TGTGCCAGCAGCCTACAGGACATTCAGTACTTC
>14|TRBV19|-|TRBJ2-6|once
CASTTGSGANVLTF
TGTGCCAGTACCACAGGCTCTGGGGCCAACGTCCTGACTTTC
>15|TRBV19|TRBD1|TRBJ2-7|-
CASSTGQGNSYEQYF
TGTGCCAGTAGTACGGGACAGGGTAATTCCTACGAGCAGTACTTC
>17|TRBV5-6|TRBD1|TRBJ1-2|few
CASSLSRTGWYVYGYTF
TGTGCCAGCAGCTTGTCTCGGACAGGGTGGTACGTCTATGGCTACACCTTC
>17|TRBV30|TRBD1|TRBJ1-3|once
CAWSRLRDRGSGNTIYF
TGTGCCTGGAGCCGCCTCCGGGACAGGGGATCTGGAAACACCATATATTTT
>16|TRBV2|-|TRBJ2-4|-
CASSVTGDLAKNIQYF
TGTGCCAGCAGTGTTACGGGAGACCTAGCCAAAAACATTCAGTACTTC
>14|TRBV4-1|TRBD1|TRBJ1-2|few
CASSQGRQGYGYTF
TGCGCCAGCAGCCAAGGAAGACAGGGATATGGCTACACCTTC
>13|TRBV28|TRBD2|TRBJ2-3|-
CASGLAGNPTQYF
TGTGCCAGTGGACTAGCGGGAAACCCCACGCAGTATTTT
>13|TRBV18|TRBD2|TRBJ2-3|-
CASSPEREAPQYF
TGTGCCAGCTCACCAGAGCGGGAGGCCCCCCAGTATTTT
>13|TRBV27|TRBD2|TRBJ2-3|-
CASNRAGGNTQYF
TGTGCCAGCAATCGAGCGGGAGGAAATACGCAGTATTTT
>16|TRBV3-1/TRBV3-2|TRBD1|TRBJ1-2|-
CASSQNLGTDNYGYTF
TGTGCCAGCAGCCAAAACCTCGGGACAGATAACTATGGCTACACCTTC
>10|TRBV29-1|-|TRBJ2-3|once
CSSNTDTQYF
TGCAGCTCTAACACAGATACGCAGTATTTT
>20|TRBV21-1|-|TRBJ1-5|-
CASSKIPQGWRIFSNQPQHF
TGTGCCAGCAGCAAAATCCCGCAGGGCTGGCGTATATTCAGCAATCAGCCCCAGCATTTT
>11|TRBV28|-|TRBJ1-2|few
CASMEGVTLTF
TGTGCCAGCATGGAAGGGGTAACCCTCACCTTC
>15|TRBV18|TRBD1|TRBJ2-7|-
CASSPPTGVMGEQYF
TGTGCCAGCTCACCGCCGACAGGGGTGATGGGAGAGCAGTACTTC
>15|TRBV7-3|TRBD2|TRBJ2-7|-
CASSPGLAGVYEQYF
TGTGCCAGCAGCCCCGGACTAGCGGGAGTCTACGAGCAGTACTTC
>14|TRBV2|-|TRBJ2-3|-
CASNAQGFTDTQYF
TGTGCCAGCAATGCTCAGGGGTTCACAGATACGCAGTATTTT
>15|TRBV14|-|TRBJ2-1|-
CASSQERRGWDEQFF
TGTGCCAGCAGCCAAGAAAGAAGGGGTTGGGATGAGCAGTTCTTC
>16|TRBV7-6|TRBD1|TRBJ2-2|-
CASSLGQGTNTGELFF
TGTGCCAGCAGCCTGGGACAGGGGACGAACACCGGGGAGCTGTTTTTT
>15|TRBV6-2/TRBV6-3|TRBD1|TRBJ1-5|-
CASSSGQDGNQPQHF
TGTGCCAGCAGCTCCGGACAGGATGGCAATCAGCCCCAGCATTTT
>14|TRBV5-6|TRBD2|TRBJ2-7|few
CASSFGTSYAEQYF
TGTGCCAGCAGCTTTGGGACTAGCTATGCGGAGCAGTACTTC
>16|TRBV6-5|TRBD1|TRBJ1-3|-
CASSYSQGAAGNTIYF
TGTGCCAGCAGTTACTCACAGGGGGCGGCGGGAAACACCATATATTTT
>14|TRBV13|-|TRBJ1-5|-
CASSLAGGNQPQHF
TGTGCCAGCAGCTTAGCGGGGGGCAATCAGCCCCAGCATTTT
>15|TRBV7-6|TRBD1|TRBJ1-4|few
CASSLSSGTGVKLFF
TGTGCCAGCAGCCTTAGCTCCGGGACAGGGGTAAAACTGTTTTTT
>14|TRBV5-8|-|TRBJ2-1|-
CASIYRQPSHEQFF
TGTGCCAGCATCTATCGACAGCCTTCGCATGAGCAGTTCTTC
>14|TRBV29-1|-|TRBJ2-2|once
CSVVYLSPGGELFF
TGCAGCGTTGTCTACCTCTCCCCCGGCGGGGAGCTGTTTTTT
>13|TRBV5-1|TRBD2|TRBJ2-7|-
CASRTSGMDEQYF
TGCGCCAGTCGGACTAGCGGGATGGACGAGCAGTACTTC
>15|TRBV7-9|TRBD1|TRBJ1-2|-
CASSWGGQGARGYTF
TGTGCCAGCAGCTGGGGTGGACAGGGGGCAAGAGGCTACACCTTC
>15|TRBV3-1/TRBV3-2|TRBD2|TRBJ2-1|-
CASSQNAGLANEQFF
TGTGCCAGCAGCCAGAATGCGGGACTAGCCAATGAGCAGTTCTTC
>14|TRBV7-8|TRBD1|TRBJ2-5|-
CASSWDRGQETQYF
TGTGCCAGCAGCTGGGACAGGGGGCAGGAGACCCAGTACTTC
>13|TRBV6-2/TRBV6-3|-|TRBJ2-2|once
CASSYIETGELFF
TGTGCCAGCAGTTACATAGAAACCGGGGAGCTGTTTTTT
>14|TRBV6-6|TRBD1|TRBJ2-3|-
CASSTGQGSDTQYF
TGTGCCAGCAGTACGGGACAGGGGTCAGATACGCAGTATTTT
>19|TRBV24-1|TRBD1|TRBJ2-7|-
CATSETGTGVAGILYEQYF
TGTGCCACCAGTGAGACCGGGACAGGGGTTGCGGGGATTCTGTACGAGCAGTACTTC
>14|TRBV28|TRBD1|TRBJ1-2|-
CASSKGTGPYGYTF
TGTGCCAGCAGCAAAGGGACAGGGCCTTATGGCTACACCTTC
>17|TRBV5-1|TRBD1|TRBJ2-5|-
CASSPGQRLPSQETQYF
TGCGCCAGCAGCCCGGGACAGCGTCTTCCCTCACAAGAGACCCAGTACTTC
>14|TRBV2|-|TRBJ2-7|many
CASRNREGEYEQYF
TGTGCCAGCAGGAACAGGGAGGGAGAATACGAGCAGTACTTC
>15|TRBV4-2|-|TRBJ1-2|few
CASSQETGPYYGYTF
TGTGCCAGCAGCCAAGAGACAGGCCCTTATTATGGCTACACCTTC
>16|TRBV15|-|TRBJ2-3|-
CATSKQGSRSGDTQYF
TGTGCCACCAGCAAACAGGGCTCCAGGTCGGGAGATACGCAGTATTTT
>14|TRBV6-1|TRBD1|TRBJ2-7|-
CASSEDGTGYEQYF
TGTGCCAGCAGTGAAGACGGGACAGGCTACGAGCAGTACTTC
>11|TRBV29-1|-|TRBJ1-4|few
CSVRGGEKLFF
TGCAGCGTGAGAGGAGGGGAAAAACTGTTTTTT
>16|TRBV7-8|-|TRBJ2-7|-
CASSQPIRVSTGEQYF
TGTGCCAGCAGCCAACCGATCCGGGTATCGACGGGGGAGCAGTACTTC
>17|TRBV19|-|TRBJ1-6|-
CASSIAPDSGSNSPLHF
TGTGCCAGTAGTATTGCCCCGGACAGCGGGAGTAATTCACCCCTCCACTTT
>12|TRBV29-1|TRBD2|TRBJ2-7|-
CSVAPAGDEQYF
TGCAGCGTTGCCCCGGCGGGGGACGAGCAGTACTTC
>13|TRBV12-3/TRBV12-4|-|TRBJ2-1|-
CASSSHSVPGPFF
TGTGCCAGCAGTTCCCATAGCGTCCCCGGGCCTTTCTTC
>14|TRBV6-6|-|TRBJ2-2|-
CASNWRLSTGELFF
TGTGCCAGCAACTGGCGGCTCAGTACCGGGGAGCTGTTTTTT
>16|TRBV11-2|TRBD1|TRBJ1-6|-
CASSSSDRVYNSPLHF
TGTGCCAGCAGCTCGTCGGACAGGGTCTACAATTCACCCCTCCACTTT
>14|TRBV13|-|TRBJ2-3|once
CASSLGRFRDTQYF
TGTGCCAGCAGCTTGGGGCGTTTTAGGGATACGCAGTATTTT
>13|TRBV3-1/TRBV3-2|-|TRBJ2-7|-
CASSQDLAGEQYF
TGTGCCAGCAGCCAAGATCTGGCGGGCGAGCAGTACTTC